This T cell receptor beta chain was recorded in a study of OX40 agonist ivuxolimab in advanced cancers. Study in general: It was ivuxolimab, an agonistic anti-OX40 (CD134) antibody, that patients were treated with. Patients in dose escalation had liver, melanoma, kidney or head and neck cancers. Overall study results and limits: Both blood CD4+ and CD8+ T cells showed clonal growth by week 6 at 0.1 to 3.0 mg/kg.

CDR1 is SGHTA and CDR2 is FQGTGA in the germline V gene. The CDR3 is made up of 15 amino acids. Trimming removed 2 bases at V and 7 bases at J, with 14 bases between. About this clone: Its antigen is unidentified.

TCRdb keeps only in-frame clones here, not all; method: immunoSEQ multiplex PCR. This table has about 83,000 clones, about 80% appearing once. Source: CD4+ or CD8+ T cells sorted from blood, taken in a trial of the OX40 agonist ivuxolimab. This sequence originates from an adult with an advanced solid tumor such as melanoma, head and neck, liver or kidney cancer. The rearrangement joins TRBV7-3 to TRBJ1-4, with TRBD1 as a possible D gene (5 bases). CDR3 sequence: CASSLDSGSFEKLFF. The CDR3 coding sequence is TGTGCCAGCAGCTTAGACAGCGGATCGTTTGAAAAACTGTTTTTT.